One sample yielded the 14 T cell receptor beta chains listed below, sequenced in a study of technical replicates of blood from a few donors. Here immunoSEQ multiplex PCR was the method, and the copy in TCRdb shows in-frame clones only, minus some. The table records tens of thousands of clones, just under 95% of them present only once. Sequencing was carried out using T cells isolated from PBMCs. These receptors all come from a human donor in good health.

With respect to this clone: Germline is not matched at one junction end, which may reflect a read error. The chain's CDR3 is CASNLSHEQYF. DNA of the CDR3: TGTGCCAGCAATCTCTCCCACGAGCAGTACTTC. The V call is TRBV2, the J call TRBJ2-7, with unresolved D. The CDR3 length is 11 residues. In germline, CDR1 is SNHLY, CDR2 FYNNEI.

This chain connects TRBV28 to TRBJ1-5, with 8 positions matching TRBD1. The V gene's germline CDR1 is MDHEN and CDR2 SYDVKM. The CDR3 sequence is 15 residues long. The ends lost 3 bases at V and 2 bases at J; junction bases unmatched: 3. The CDR3 nucleotides read TGTGCCAGCAGTTTGGACAGGGTCGGCAATCAGCCCCAGCATTTT. The encoded protein is CASSLDRVGNQPQHF.

The V gene is TRBV6-1, the J gene TRBJ2-3; 9 bases match TRBD1. V shed 6 bases, J shed 2 bases, and the junction held 6 bases outside the gene matches. The length of the CDR3 is 15 residues. CDR1 and CDR2 (germline): MNHNS, SASEGT. The CDR3 sequence is CASRIQGADTDTQYF. In DNA, the CDR3 is TGTGCCAGCAGAATACAGGGGGCTGACACAGATACGCAGTATTTT.

The chain combines TRBV13 with TRBJ2-7; D call uncertain. Germline CDR1 PRHDT, CDR2 FYEKMQ (reference sequence). The CDR3 runs 14 residues. Trimming stripped 2 bases from V and 5 bases from J, with 13 bases between. CDR3 loop: CASSLSGRSDEQYF. CDR3 DNA: TGTGCCAGCAGCTTATCCGGCAGGTCCGACGAGCAGTACTTC.

This clone has just a few counts. This sequence joins TRBV5-6 and TRBJ2-7; weak D call: TRBD2 (5 bases). Germline V gives CDR1 SGHDT, CDR2 YYEEEE. Trimming stripped 1 base from V and 0 bases from J, with 5 bases between. The CDR3 length is 13 residues. This CDR3 reads CASSLRDSYEQYF. CDR3 bases: TGTGCCAGCAGCTTGCGGGACTCCTACGAGCAGTACTTC.

The V gene is TRBV28, the J gene TRBJ1-2, with no clear D. From germline, CDR1 is MDHEN and CDR2 SYDVKM. The V gene lost 6 bases and the J gene lost 4 bases, with 6 bases spanning the gap. The CDR3 has 11 residues. The CDR3 DNA follows: TGTGCCAGCAGCGCCGGCTATGGCTACACCTTC. It translates to CASSAGYGYTF.

J is TRBJ2-7 and V is TRBV6-5; 7 bases are shared with TRBD2. CDR3 length equals 15 residues. The germline gives CDR1 MNHEY, CDR2 SVGAGI. V was clipped by 0 bases and J by 0 bases; unmatched bases: 2. CDR3: CASSYSGGSSYEQYF. In DNA form, the CDR3 reads TGTGCCAGCAGTTACTCCGGGGGGAGCTCCTACGAGCAGTACTTC.

The rearrangement links TRBV13 to TRBJ1-2; TRBD1 matches at 9 bases. The V segment lost 1 base and the J segment 2 bases; nucleotides outside the gene matches: 14. The length of the CDR3 is 19 residues. In germline, CDR1 is PRHDT, CDR2 FYEKMQ (reference sequence). CDR3 coding DNA: TGTGCCAGCAGCTTAGTTGGGACAGGGATCCTCGGGGTCAACTATGGCTACACCTTC. This encodes CASSLVGTGILGVNYGYTF.

The chain has TRBV5-6 and TRBJ2-7; D uncertain. CDR1 and CDR2 (germline): SGHDT, YYEEEE. The CDR3 covers 15 residues. The germline V and J ends were trimmed by 1 base and 0 bases, with 11 bases remaining between them. This chain's CDR3 is CASSLSKRVSYEQYF. The CDR3 DNA reads TGTGCCAGCAGCTTGTCAAAACGGGTCTCCTACGAGCAGTACTTC.

This clone was seen only once. The chain has TRBV5-1 and TRBJ2-1; TRBD2 aligns across 7 bases. The CDR3 length is 16 residues. Germline trimming cut 1 base from V and 7 bases from J; bases unmatched to any gene: 11. The germline V gene encodes CDR1 SGHRS and CDR2 YFSETQ. For the CDR3, the DNA is TGCGCCAGCAGCTTGTTGGCTAGCGGAAGTGGGAATGAGCAGTTCTTC. Amino acid sequence: CASSLLASGSGNEQFF. The entire variable domain, with the rest obtained from reference TRBV5-1 and TRBJ2-1, is as follows: KAGVTQTPRYLIKTRGQQVTLSCSPISGHRSVSWYQQTPGQGLQFLFEYFSETQRNKGNFPGRFSGRQFSNSRSEMNVSTLELGDSALYLCASSLLASGSGNEQFFGPGTRLTVL.

The rearrangement links TRBV19 to TRBJ1-5; D is unresolved. The CDR3 runs to 12 residues. Germline CDR1 LNHDA, CDR2 SQIVND (reference sequence). Trimming stripped 4 bases from V and 9 bases from J, with 10 bases between. Here the CDR3 reads CASSTGVGPQHF. CDR3 nucleotides: TGTGCCAGTAGTACCGGGGTCGGGCCCCAGCATTTT. The full variable domain, with the rest looked up from reference TRBV19 and TRBJ1-5, is DGGITQSPKYLFRKEGQNVTLSCEQNLNHDAMYWYRQDPGQGLRLIYYSQIVNDFQKGDIAEGYSVSREKKESFPLTVTSAQKNPTAFYLCASSTGVGPQHFGDGTRLSIL.

The chain couples TRBV10-3 to TRBJ1-1; 8 nucleotides align to TRBD1. Unmatched junction bases numbered 2, after V lost 4 bases and J lost 4 bases. CDR1 and CDR2 (germline): ENHRY, SYGVKD. This CDR3 spans 13 amino acids. CDR3 protein: CAISGQGRTEAFF. The CDR3 DNA is TGTGCCATCAGTGGACAGGGGCGCACTGAAGCTTTCTTT.

The genes are TRBV7-2 and TRBJ2-7; 10 positions match TRBD1. The CDR3 runs 13 residues. Trimming took 9 bases from V and 2 from J; bases not matched to a gene: 4. CDR1 and CDR2 (germline): SGHTA, FQGNSA. The CDR3 DNA sequence: TGTGCCAGTAGACAGGGGGCCACCTACGAGCAGTACTTC. Encoded protein: CASRQGATYEQYF.

This clone was picked up one time. V usage is TRBV2 and J usage is TRBJ2-1; tentatively, D is TRBD2 (6 bases). The CDR3 runs to 16 residues. V lost 1 base to trimming and J lost 6 bases, with 16 bases between them. Per the germline V gene, CDR1 is SNHLY and CDR2 is FYNNEI. CDR3 DNA: TGTGCCAGCAGTGAAGTTCTGACTAGGAGTTTCAATGAGCAGTTCTTC. Protein product: CASSEVLTRSFNEQFF.